These T cell receptor beta chains were read from a single sample in a study of blood T cell repertoires in COVID-19. Sequencing was performed with immunoSEQ multiplex PCR; in TCRdb, only in-frame clones are kept and a portion is missing. Of under 60,000 clones listed, 89% were seen once; the top ten hold approximately 27%. The source material was peripheral blood. The origin of the receptors is an elderly woman with acute or convalescent COVID-19. CDR3s include the opening cysteine and the closing phenylalanine or tryptophan.

TRBJ1-2 | TRBV5-4 | CASSSLAQGSGYTF
TRBJ2-3 | TRBV18 | CASSPDITDTQYF
TRBJ2-1 | TRBV24-1 | CATSDLAATQFF
TRBJ2-7 | TRBV30 | CAWNLGAGGEEQYF
TRBJ2-1 | TRBV10-1 | CASSDSRGPNNEQFF
TRBJ1-3 | TRBV7-2 | CASSLWAGLSGNTIYF
TRBJ2-3 | TRBV20-1 | CSGLRNTQYF
TRBJ1-1 | TRBV18 | CASQQGRNTEAFF
TRBJ2-6 | TRBV2 | CASRTGPLGGIGGANVLTF
TRBJ2-3 | TRBV7-2 | CASSFGAVTDTQYF
TRBJ1-4 | TRBV14 | CASSQDHGEKLFF
TRBJ2-3 | TRBV18 | CASSQSLSGGPPTDTQYF
TRBJ1-6 | TRBV5-8 | CASSLRQGSPLHF
TRBJ1-1 | TRBV18 | CASSQGWETEAFF
TRBJ1-1 | TRBV30 | CAWSYPGFRQTEAFF
TRBJ2-7 | TRBV16 | CASSQSISGSYEQYF
TRBJ1-5 | TRBV5-3 | CARSRDRAATQYSNQPQHF
TRBJ1-6 | TRBV5-1 | CASRTGVRNSPLHF
TRBJ2-3 | TRBV6-5 | CASSKTGVTDTQYF
TRBJ2-1 | TRBV19 | CASSIRQGARNEQFF
TRBJ1-5 | TRBV13 | CASSYGRGGSQPQHF
TRBJ2-3 | TRBV11-2 | CASSLGTGVDTQYF
TRBJ1-1 | TRBV4-1 | CASSQGTTQGWAEAFF
TRBJ1-6 | TRBV6-5 | CASSYSDRGDSPLHF
TRBJ1-3 | TRBV5-4 | CASSPGQSLISGNTIYF
TRBJ2-3 | TRBV28 | CASRKQGLDTQYF
TRBJ1-6 | TRBV19 | CASSAQPNRGLTNSPLHF
TRBJ2-3 | TRBV6-2/TRBV6-3 | CASSYGLSWYTDTQYF
TRBJ1-5 | TRBV19 | CASSMSRDRIGNQPQHF
TRBJ2-1 | TRBV18 | CASSPLAGTNNEQFF
TRBJ2-3 | TRBV7-8 | CASSRWTSGTDTQYF
TRBJ1-1 | TRBV2 | CASSEAPNTEAFF
TRBJ2-5 | TRBV5-1 | CASSLGSGGVTQYF